This is a list of T cell receptor beta chains from one sample in a study of T-cell memory formation after mild COVID-19. One entry per CDR3 protein results from TCRdb running MiXCR on the 5' RACE reads. The table includes hundreds of thousands of distinct CDR3 sequences, 28% detected once. The sequenced material came from PBMCs or a T cell subset sorted from them (not recorded which). These receptors came from an adult woman who had mild COVID-19 (a few samples of this study predate the infection). Cell type and time point are not known. Both conserved end residues are part of each CDR3. Each record gives: clone size, V gene, D gene, J gene, CDR3 DNA, CDR3 protein. D genes are given only for firm matches. The size field is filled for only some rows; it gives once, few, many or a size class.

few	TRBV5-4	TRBD2	TRBJ2-7	TGTGCCAGCAGCTTGGGCCTAGCGGGGGGCGGGTACGAGCAGTACTTC	CASSLGLAGGGYEQYF
.	TRBV7-8	TRBD1	TRBJ1-5	TGTGCCAGCTGGGACAGGGGAATTCAGCATTTT	CASWDRGIQHF
few	TRBV14	.	TRBJ1-1	TGTGCCAGCAGCCAAGATATCGGACGGTTGAACACTGAAGCTTTCTTT	CASSQDIGRLNTEAFF
.	TRBV3-1	.	TRBJ1-2	TGTGCCAGCAGCCAAGTTCCGGGGAGTGGCTACACCTTC	CASSQVPGSGYTF
few	TRBV3-1	TRBD2	TRBJ2-7	TGTGCCAGCAGCCCTCGGACTAGCGGAACCTACGAGCAGTACTTC	CASSPRTSGTYEQYF
.	TRBV27	.	TRBJ2-1	TGTGCCAGCAGTTTTGTAGGTTACAATGAGCAGTTCTTC	CASSFVGYNEQFF
few	TRBV4-1	.	TRBJ2-1	TGCGCCAGCAGGCCCGGACTGGACAATGAGCAGTTCTTC	CASRPGLDNEQFF
few	TRBV4-3	TRBD1	TRBJ2-3	TGCGCCAGCAGCCTTGGACAGGTTGCTGATACGCAGTATTTT	CASSLGQVADTQYF
.	TRBV5-1	TRBD1	TRBJ2-3	TGCGCCAGCAGCTCACCGTCGTGGGGGACAGGGGGAACAGATACGCAGTATTTT	CASSSPSWGTGGTDTQYF
few	TRBV28	TRBD2	TRBJ2-2	TGTGCCAGCAGTTTGGCTAGCGGGAACACCGGGGAGCTGTTTTTT	CASSLASGNTGELFF
.	TRBV3-1	TRBD2	TRBJ2-5	TGTGCCAGCAGCCAAGCTAGCGGGGGGGCCCCAGAGACCCAGTACTTC	CASSQASGGAPETQYF
.	TRBV6-2/TRBV6-3	TRBD2	TRBJ2-1	TGTGCCAGCAGTTACCTAGCGGGATACAATGAGCAGTTCTTC	CASSYLAGYNEQFF
few	TRBV18	TRBD2	TRBJ2-2	TGTGCCAGCTCACCCTGGACTAGCCGACACCTGAACACCGGGGAGCTGTTTTTT	CASSPWTSRHLNTGELFF
few	TRBV20-1	.	TRBJ1-2	TGCAGTGCTAGGTTGACGGGACGGACCGTTACCTTC	CSARLTGRTVTF
.	TRBV7-2	TRBD2	TRBJ2-5	TGTGCCAGCAGCTCCCGCGGGGTAGCGGGAGGGGTAGAGACCCAGTACTTC	CASSSRGVAGGVETQYF
.	TRBV29-1	.	TRBJ1-1	TGCAGCGTTACCAGGGTCATGAACACTGAAGCTTTCTTT	CSVTRVMNTEAFF
few	TRBV5-4	TRBD1	TRBJ2-7	TGTGCCAGCAGCTCGACGGGACAGGGGGCTTACGAGCAGTACTTC	CASSSTGQGAYEQYF
few	TRBV12-3/TRBV12-4	TRBD2	TRBJ2-3	TGTGCCAGCAGTCCCAACCTAGGACTAGCGGGGGGTTCAGATACGCAGTATTTT	CASSPNLGLAGGSDTQYF
few	TRBV7-9	.	TRBJ2-3	TGTGCCAGCAGCTTTGCCCTGACGGGAGTAGGGGATACGCAGTATTTT	CASSFALTGVGDTQYF
.	TRBV3-1	.	TRBJ2-1	TGTGCCAGCAGCCCAAGGGGCCCTCTCAGGGGTTACAATGAGCAGTTCTTC	CASSPRGPLRGYNEQFF
.	TRBV19	.	TRBJ2-2	TGTGCCAGTAGGGTTGTTTCGGCCGCCACCGGGGAGCTGTTTTTT	CASRVVSAATGELFF
.	TRBV5-1	TRBD1	TRBJ2-1	TGCGCCAGCAGCTTCACGCCGCCGGGACAGGGTTGGGGTGAGCAGTTCTTC	CASSFTPPGQGWGEQFF
.	TRBV25-1	.	TRBJ2-1	TGTGCCAGCAGTAAGGAGGGTATACTCAATGAGCAGTTCTTC	CASSKEGILNEQFF
.	TRBV6-2/TRBV6-3	TRBD2	TRBJ2-7	TGTGCCAGCAGGGGACTAGCGGGAGCCTACTCCTACGAGCAGTACTTC	CASRGLAGAYSYEQYF
few	TRBV24-1	.	TRBJ2-2	TGTGCCACCAACATGGTGGGCACCGGGGAGCTGTTTTTT	CATNMVGTGELFF
.	TRBV6-5	TRBD1	TRBJ2-7	TGTGCCAGCAGTGCCCACAGGGGATCGTGGGAGCAGTACTTC	CASSAHRGSWEQYF
.	TRBV6-5	.	TRBJ2-7	TGTGCCAGCAAAATTCTCGGGGCTGGCGAGCAGTACTTC	CASKILGAGEQYF
.	TRBV24-1	TRBD1	TRBJ2-7	TGTGCCGCCCTCCTCGGGACAGGGTGCGAGCAGTACTTC	CAALLGTGCEQYF
few	TRBV5-5	.	TRBJ1-2	TGTGCCAGCAGCCGACAGGATGGCTCTGGCTACACCTTC	CASSRQDGSGYTF
few	TRBV6-5	TRBD2	TRBJ2-3	TGTGCCAGCAGTCCCTGGAGCGGGAGTAGTACAGATACGCAGTATTTT	CASSPWSGSSTDTQYF
many	TRBV2	.	TRBJ2-3	TGTGCCAGCAGTGAGGCAGATACGCAGTATTTT	CASSEADTQYF
.	TRBV24-1	.	TRBJ2-2	TGTGCCACCAGTGATTTTGGGCAGGGCTTCACCGGGGAGCTGTTTTTT	CATSDFGQGFTGELFF
.	TRBV6-2/TRBV6-3	TRBD2	TRBJ2-7	TGTGCCAGCAGTTTTCCTTCTAGCGGGAGTATCTACGAGCAGTACTTC	CASSFPSSGSIYEQYF
few	TRBV6-5	TRBD1	TRBJ2-7	TGTGCCAGCAGTGCTGACAGGGGGGTCGAGCAGTACTTC	CASSADRGVEQYF
.	TRBV4-2	.	TRBJ2-3	TGTGCCAGCAGCCAAGCAGAGGAGCGTCTGAACACAGATACGCAGTATTTT	CASSQAEERLNTDTQYF
.	TRBV29-1	TRBD2	TRBJ2-7	TGCAGCGTTGATAGCGGGACTAGCAGCTACGAGCAGTACTTC	CSVDSGTSSYEQYF
.	TRBV5-1	.	TRBJ2-3	TGCGCCAGCAGCTTGGGCGCAGGACTTAGCACAGATACGCAGTATTTT	CASSLGAGLSTDTQYF
.	TRBV4-3	TRBD1	TRBJ2-1	TGCGCCAGCAGCCAAGACCGGGGGACAGGGGTATACTATGAGCAGTTCTTC	CASSQDRGTGVYYEQFF
.	TRBV11-2	.	TRBJ2-7	TGTGCCAGCTGCCCCCGTAGCGATTCCTACGAGCAGTACTTC	CASCPRSDSYEQYF
.	TRBV6-2/TRBV6-3	.	TRBJ2-7	TGTGCCAGCAGGGACTTACAGGGAATCTCCTACGAGCAGTACTTC	CASRDLQGISYEQYF
.	TRBV11-2	TRBD1	TRBJ1-1	TGTGCCAGCAGCCCTTCTACAGGGGTGAACACTGAAGCTTTCTTT	CASSPSTGVNTEAFF
.	TRBV5-6	TRBD2	TRBJ2-7	TGTGCCAGCAGCTTGGTGGCGGGAGTCTCCTACGAGCAGTACTTC	CASSLVAGVSYEQYF
few	TRBV7-6	.	TRBJ1-3	TGTGCCAGCAGCCAACCGACAGCCAACTCTGGAAACACCATATATTTT	CASSQPTANSGNTIYF
.	TRBV20-1	.	TRBJ1-4	TGCAGTGCTAGAGAAGGGCGGAGGGAAAAACTGTTTTTT	CSAREGRREKLFF
.	TRBV7-2	.	TRBJ2-5	TGTGCCAGCAGCACCCGAAGGACAGTACAAGAGACCCAGTACTTC	CASSTRRTVQETQYF
.	TRBV7-9	.	TRBJ2-1	TGTGCCAGCAGCCTCCAGAGGGGGGACAATGAGCAGTTCTTC	CASSLQRGDNEQFF
.	TRBV5-1	.	TRBJ2-2	TGCGCCAGCAGCTCCCTGGCGGACCGTCGGAACACCGGGGAGCTGTTTTTT	CASSSLADRRNTGELFF
.	TRBV5-1	.	TRBJ2-7	TGCGCCAGCAGCCAAACAGGGGCGGGAGAGCAGTACTTC	CASSQTGAGEQYF
many	TRBV4-2	.	TRBJ2-5	TGTGCCAGCAGCCAAAGATGGCTGGACCCCGATAAGGAGACCCAGTACTTC	CASSQRWLDPDKETQYF
few	TRBV6-2/TRBV6-3	TRBD1	TRBJ1-5	TGTGCCAGCAGTACCCGGACAGGGAATCAGCCCCAGCATTTT	CASSTRTGNQPQHF
.	TRBV7-9	.	TRBJ2-7	TGTGCCAGCAGCCCTCGTGGAGGGGTCCTGGGTAACCGGTACGAGCAGTACTTC	CASSPRGGVLGNRYEQYF
.	TRBV7-2	TRBD2	TRBJ2-3	TGTGCCAGCAGCTTAGCAGGGACTAGCGGATTCACAGATACGCAGTATTTT	CASSLAGTSGFTDTQYF
few	TRBV20-1	.	TRBJ1-1	TGCAGTGCTAGAGGGGCGGCGAGGAACACTGAAGCTTTCTTT	CSARGAARNTEAFF
.	TRBV20-1	.	TRBJ2-7	TGCAGTGCTAGATCCCAAGGTGGGCTCTACGAGCAGTACTTC	CSARSQGGLYEQYF